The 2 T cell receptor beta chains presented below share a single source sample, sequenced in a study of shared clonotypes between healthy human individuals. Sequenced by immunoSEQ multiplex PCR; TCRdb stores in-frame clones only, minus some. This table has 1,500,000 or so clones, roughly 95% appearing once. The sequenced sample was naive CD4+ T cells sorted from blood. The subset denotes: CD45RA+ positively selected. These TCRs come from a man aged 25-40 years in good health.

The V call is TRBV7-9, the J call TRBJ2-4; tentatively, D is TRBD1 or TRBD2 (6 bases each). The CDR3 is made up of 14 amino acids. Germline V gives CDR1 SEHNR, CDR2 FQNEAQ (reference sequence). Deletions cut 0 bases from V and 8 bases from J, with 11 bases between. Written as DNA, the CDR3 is TGTGCCAGCAGCTTAGCCGGGGGCACGGACATTCAGTACTTC. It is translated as CASSLAGGTDIQYF.

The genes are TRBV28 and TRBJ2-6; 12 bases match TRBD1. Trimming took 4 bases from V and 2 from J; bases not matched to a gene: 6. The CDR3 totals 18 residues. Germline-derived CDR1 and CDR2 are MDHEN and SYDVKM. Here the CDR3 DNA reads TGTGCCAGCAGTTCGCCGGGACAGGGGGCCCCTGGGGCCAACGTCCTGACTTTC. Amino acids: CASSSPGQGAPGANVLTF.